This T cell receptor (beta chain) was sequenced in a study of blood T cells in healthy people across ages. Study observations and caveats: Diversity of TCR beta per million T cells declined in a roughly linear way with age.

Germline V gene sequence: CDR1 SNHLY, CDR2 FYNNEI. The CDR3 loop spans 15 amino acids. V dropped 6 bases and J dropped 2 bases, with 16 bases sitting between them. This clonotype occurred a few times. The antigen is unknown. It was with a sample-barcoded 5' primer and a J-beta primer mix that a second PCR of roughly 6 to 12 cycles was run. At least 2.5 million CDR3-containing paired-end reads were obtained per sample. TCRdb called the 5' RACE reads again in MiXCR, with one record for every CDR3 protein. The sample records some 1.6 million distinct CDR3 sequences, 34% being singletons. Total RNA was isolated from each sample in quantities of at least 6 micrograms.

Specimen: blood. This sequence was found in a woman aged 25 to 39 in good health. The genes are TRBV2 and TRBJ2-5, with D possibly matching TRBD2 (7 bases). As DNA, the CDR3 is TGTGCCAGCAGCCCCCTCGCGGGGGCGCAAGAGACCCAGTACTTC. This codes for CASSPLAGAQETQYF.